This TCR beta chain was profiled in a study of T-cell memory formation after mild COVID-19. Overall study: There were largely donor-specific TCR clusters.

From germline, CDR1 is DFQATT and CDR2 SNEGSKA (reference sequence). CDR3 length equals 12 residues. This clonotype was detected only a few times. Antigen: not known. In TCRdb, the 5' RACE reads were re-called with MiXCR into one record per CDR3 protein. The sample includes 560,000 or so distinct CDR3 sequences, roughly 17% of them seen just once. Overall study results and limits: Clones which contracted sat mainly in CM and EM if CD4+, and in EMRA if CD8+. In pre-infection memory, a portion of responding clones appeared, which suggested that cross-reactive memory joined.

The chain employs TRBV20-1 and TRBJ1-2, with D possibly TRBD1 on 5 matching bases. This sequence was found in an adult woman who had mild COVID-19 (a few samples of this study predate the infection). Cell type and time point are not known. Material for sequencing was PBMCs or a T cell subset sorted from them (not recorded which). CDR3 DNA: TGCAGCCACGAACGGGGGAGCTATGGCTACACCTTC. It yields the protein CSHERGSYGYTF.